The clone carrying this TCR beta chain has a count of ten or more. This sample stems from a study of Graves' ophthalmopathy and Graves' hyperthyroidism. Amplified material comprised TCR beta CDR3 regions derived from RNA transcripts. HTBI-primed RT-PCR formed the first round, and a multiplex PCR formed the second. MiXCR, applied by TCRdb to the multiplex PCR reads, yields one record per CDR3 protein. The table has approximately 480,000 distinct CDR3 sequences, 14% seen once. Sequenced material: blood. The origin of this receptor is a woman in her 30s with Graves' ophthalmopathy.

Here the CDR3 DNA reads TGTGCCAGCAGACTAGTTCTGGCCGGGGAGCTGTTTTTT. Protein sequence: CASRLVLAGELFF. This chain joins TRBV7-3 and TRBJ2-2; D might be TRBD2 (5 bases). The CDR3 loop spans 13 amino acids. V was clipped by 6 bases and J by 6 bases, with 11 bases between them. Germline assignment: CDR1 SGHTA and CDR2 FQGTGA.